This T cell receptor beta chain was sequenced during a study of cytomegalovirus exposure and HLA in healthy donors. Across the study: A preliminary data release comprised 91 million or so unique TCRs obtained from HLA-typed donors.

The study's findings and limits: Prior analysis indicated that the majority of TCR beta V segments exhibited productivity approximately 87% or approximately 30% of the time.

PCR primers comprised 60 Vbeta and 13 Jbeta primers. Per the original methods: Counted up in a later analysis, unique TCR beta chains came to about 80 million, with around 12 million shared. The protocol was immunoSEQ multiplex PCR, while the TCRdb copy is restricted to in-frame clones and leaves out a portion. V, J and clone size reflect that table, while D and trimming were determined from the DNA. The repertoire holds tens of thousands of clones, with 70% to 85% as singletons. CDR3 length: 15 amino acids. CDR1 is MNHEY, CDR2 SMNVEV, per germline (reference sequence). V was clipped by 2 bases and J by 0 bases, with 11 bases between them. Worth noting for this clone: What it recognizes is unknown.

The TCR was taken from a man aged 45-60 years in good health and CMV-seropositive. J is TRBJ2-7 and V is TRBV27; D remains unclear. Specimen: PBMCs. In DNA, the CDR3 is TGTGCCAGCAGTTTAGGATGGGCAGTCTCCTACGAGCAGTACTTC. Translating it yields CASSLGWAVSYEQYF.